These 25 T cell receptor beta chains were sequenced from one sample in a study of tumor-infiltrating lymphocytes in primary liver carcinoma. The authors took blood RNA from unsorted whole blood and also extracted germline DNA. TCR beta cDNA was made from 400 to 500 ng total RNA with a constant-region primer. The TCR beta library was amplified through three nested multiplex PCR rounds in a modified ARM-PCR procedure. TRBV1-TRBV30 forward primers paired with a C-beta reverse primer drove the first two PCR rounds, roughly 10 cycles each. TCRdb re-called the multiplex PCR reads through MiXCR, storing one row per CDR3 protein. The sample includes 330,000 or so distinct CDR3 sequences, roughly two thirds seen only once; the top ten take roughly 6%. Sequencing input: peripheral blood. The origin of the receptors is a middle-aged man with primary liver carcinoma and hepatitis B virus infection.

CDR3 bases: TGTGCCAGCAGTGAAGGACTGAGGGGGACTAGCGGGAGGCACACCGGGGAGCTGTTTTTT. This encodes CASSEGLRGTSGRHTGELFF. The rearrangement links TRBV6-1 to TRBJ2-2, with TRBD2 matching 15 bases. The CDR3 runs to 20 residues. V dropped 1 base and J dropped 3; count of bases not matched to a gene: 9. CDR1 is MNHNS and CDR2 is SASEGT in the germline V gene.

The rearrangement links TRBV11-2 to TRBJ2-5; D possibly corresponds to TRBD1 (5 bases). With 2 bases removed from V and 10 bases from J, the gap between germline ends came to 11 bases. Per germline, CDR1 SGHAT and CDR2 FQNNGV. The CDR3 loop spans 12 amino acids. The CDR3: CASSLHRQIQYF. The CDR3 bases are TGTGCCAGCAGCTTACACAGGCAGATCCAGTACTTC.

Remarks on this clonotype: One end of the junction fails to match germline, which may point to a read error. The chain is built from TRBV11-1 and TRBJ2-7; D gene ambiguous. The germline gives CDR1 SGHAT, CDR2 FQDESV (reference sequence). The CDR3 extends over 14 amino acids. The CDR3 spells CARSLGQVPYEQYF. The CDR3 nucleotides read TGTGCCAGGAGCTTAGGGCAGGTCCCATACGAGCAGTACTTC.

Worth noting for this clonotype: This clone may be a read error of a much larger clone one base away. The chain combines TRBV4-1 with TRBJ1-2; D might be TRBD1 (5 bases). The germline V gene has CDR1 MGHRA and CDR2 YSYEKL. The CDR3 spans 14 residues. CDR3 nucleotides: TGCGCCAGCAACCAAGATCAGGGCAGTACTACTAACACCTTC. Translating it yields CASNQDQGSTTNTF.

Worth noting for this clonotype: This clone may be a read error of a much larger clone one base away. CDR3 in DNA: TGTGACAGCAGCCCTCTAAGGTTCTCTGGAAACACCATATATTTT. The encoded protein is CDSSPLRFSGNTIYF. The chain carries TRBV12-3 or TRBV12-4 and TRBJ1-3; D gene uncertain. This CDR3 has 15 amino acids.

This clonotype was recorded at least ten times. The rearrangement joins TRBV6-5 to TRBJ2-1; 8 bases map to TRBD2. The V gene end was trimmed by 0 bases and the J gene end by 4 bases; junction bases not matched to a gene: 8. The CDR3 runs to 17 residues. Germline V lookup: CDR1 MNHEY, CDR2 SVGAGI. As DNA, the CDR3 is TGTGCCAGCAGTTACTCGATTAGGACTAGCTTGTACAATGAGCAGTTCTTC. It specifies CASSYSIRTSLYNEQFF.

J is TRBJ2-7 and V is TRBV11-2, with no clear D. V gave up 1 base and J gave up 1 base, with 8 bases separating them. CDR1 and CDR2 from the germline V gene are SGHAT and FQNNGV. This CDR3 region has 14 residues. The CDR3, as DNA: TGTGCCAGCAGCTTAGTGCTACAGTCCTACGAGCAGTACTTC. Its protein product is CASSLVLQSYEQYF.

V gene TRBV11-2 combines with J gene TRBJ2-3, with a weak D call TRBD1 (6 bases). The J call may be wrong; the DNA end is better matched by TRBJ1-5. In germline, CDR1 is SGHAT, CDR2 FQNNGV. The CDR3 spans 13 residues. CDR3: CASAGVHTDTQHF. As DNA, the CDR3 is TGTGCCAGCGCAGGGGTCCATACAGATACGCAGCATTTT.

A remark on this clonotype: A read error may be the cause here, since a much bigger clone is one base away. The V call is TRBV6-1, the J call TRBJ2-3; 9 positions agree with TRBD2. CDR1 MNHNS and CDR2 SASEGT come from the germline V gene. CDR3 size: 14 residues. V was clipped by 7 bases and J by 6 bases; unmatched bases: 8. DNA of the CDR3: TGTGCCAGCATTGTGCGGGAGGGAGGGGATACGCAGTATTTT. It codes for CASIVREGGDTQYF.

This chain connects TRBV11-2 to TRBJ2-7, with D hard to call. The V end was cut by 11 bases, the J end by 0 bases, with 17 bases between. CDR1 and CDR2 from the germline V gene are SGHAT and FQNNGV. CDR3 size: 14 residues. CDR3 region: CAHSLRGDSYEQYF. The CDR3 nucleotides are TGTGCCCACAGCTTACGCGGAGACTCCTACGAGCAGTACTTC.

Turning to this clonotype: With a much larger clone just one base away, this may be a read error. For the CDR3, the DNA is TGTGTCATCAGTGAGTCGATTGGGGGGCGCGTATACGAGCAGTACTTC. It is translated as CVISESIGGRVYEQYF. The chain is built from TRBV10-3 and TRBJ2-7; D tentatively reads TRBD1 or TRBD2 (6 bases each). The CDR3 covers 16 residues. The V gene's germline CDR1 is ENHRY and CDR2 SYGVKD.

This clonotype was detected many times. The chain combines TRBV6-2 or TRBV6-3 with TRBJ2-1, with 9 nucleotides matching TRBD1. The germline CDR1 and CDR2 sequences are MNHEY and SVGEGT. Trimming took 5 bases from V and 8 from J; bases not matched to a gene: 10. The CDR3 is 15 amino acids. The CDR3 DNA reads as TGTGCCAGCAGTCGGATGGACAGGGGTCTAGATGAGCAGTTCTTC. As protein: CASSRMDRGLDEQFF.

Turning to this clonotype: This could be a read error, since a much larger clone is one nucleotide away. This chain connects TRBV5-4 to TRBJ2-4; D unresolved. The germline V gene has CDR1 SGHNT and CDR2 YYREEE (reference sequence). This CDR3 comprises 14 residues. The CDR3 DNA reads as TGTGCCAGCAGCTTGGAGGTAGCCAAAATCATTCAGTACTTC. This sequence encodes CASSLEVAKIIQYF. Full variable domain (remainder filled in from reference TRBV5-4 and TRBJ2-4): ETGVTQSPTHLIKTRGQQVTLRCSSQSGHNTVSWYQQALGQGPQFIFQYYREEENGRGNFPPRFSGLQFPNYSSELNVNALELDDSALYLCASSLEVAKIIQYFGAGTRLSVL.

This clonotype was detected once. The J gene is TRBJ2-7, the V gene TRBV11-1; the D is unclear. Between the trimmed V and J ends, which lost 3 bases and 4 bases, there was a span of 13 bases. This CDR3 comprises 14 residues. From germline, CDR1 is SGHAT and CDR2 FQDESV (reference sequence). The CDR3 here is CASSFRELRYEQYF. The DNA of the CDR3 is TGTGCCAGCAGCTTCAGAGAGCTGCGGTACGAGCAGTACTTC.

Of note for this clonotype: At one end the junction does not follow the germline gene, possibly because of a read error. The V gene is TRBV11-2, the J gene TRBJ2-7; TRBD1 matches 9 bases. In germline, CDR1 is SGHAT, CDR2 FQNNGV. The CDR3 contains 15 residues. The CDR3 here is CAISFLGTGSCEQYF. In nucleotides, the CDR3 is TGTGCCATCAGCTTCCTCGGGACAGGGTCGTGCGAGCAGTACTTC. Full variable domain (remainder filled in from reference TRBV11-2 and TRBJ2-7): EAGVAQSPRYKIIEKRQSVAFWCNPISGHATLYWYQQILGQGPKLLIQFQNNGVVDDSQLPKDRFSAERLKGVDSTLKIQPAKLEDSAVYLCAISFLGTGSCEQYFGPGTRLTVT.

For this clonotype: As the CDR3 is not closed by the conserved phenylalanine or tryptophan, this likely results from a read error. The rearrangement uses TRBV4-1 and TRBJ2-1; D is uncertain. The germline gives CDR1 MGHRA, CDR2 YSYEKL. The CDR3 has 14 amino acids. The CDR3 DNA sequence: TGTGCCAGCAGCCAAGTGAATATATACAATGAGCAGTTCTCC. Residues: CASSQVNIYNEQFS.

The chain's CDR3 is CATSGTDNQPQHF. In DNA form, the CDR3 reads TGTGCCACCAGCGGGACAGACAATCAGCCCCAGCATTTT. The chain recombines TRBV24-1 with TRBJ1-5, with 7 bases identical to TRBD1. The CDR3 has 13 residues. Per germline, CDR1 KGHDR and CDR2 SFDVKD. V gave up 7 bases and J gave up 3 bases; unmatched junction bases: 2.

The table lists this clonotype with many counts. The gene calls are TRBV6-5 and TRBJ2-7; a possible D gene is TRBD1 (6 bases). The CDR3 is 15 amino acids. The V end was cut by 2 bases, the J end by 2 bases, with 13 bases between. Per germline, CDR1 MNHEY and CDR2 SVGAGI. The chain's CDR3 is CASSYRRQGPYEQYF. CDR3 nucleotide sequence: TGTGCCAGCAGTTACCGCCGGCAGGGGCCCTACGAGCAGTACTTC.

As to this clonotype: One junction end does not reproduce the germline sequence, and a read error may be involved. The gene calls are TRBV24-1 and TRBJ2-1, with a weak D call TRBD2 (7 bases). The CDR3 is 15 amino acids. Germline CDR1 KGHDR, CDR2 SFDVKD. This chain's CDR3 is CATRGGGGSYSEQFF. The CDR3 nucleotides read TGTGCCACCCGGGGAGGCGGGGGCTCCTACAGTGAGCAGTTCTTC.

For this clonotype: Since the CDR3 does not end with the conserved phenylalanine or tryptophan, this likely comes from a read error. The chain is built from TRBV29-1 and TRBJ2-5; D is ambiguous. Germline assignment: CDR1 SQVTM and CDR2 ANQGSEA. The CDR3 extends over 16 amino acids. CDR3 sequence: CSLEGNPDGYRETQYY. The CDR3 DNA reads as TGCAGCCTTGAAGGGAATCCGGACGGGTACCGAGAGACCCAGTACTAC.

The chain combines TRBV5-1 with TRBJ2-3; the D is unclear. Deletions cut 2 bases from V and 4 bases from J, with 5 bases between. CDR3 length: 12 amino acids. In germline, CDR1 is SGHRS, CDR2 YFSETQ. The CDR3 DNA sequence: TGCGCCAGCAGCTTTGGGGCAGATACGCAGTATTTT. The encoded protein is CASSFGADTQYF.

Concerning this clonotype: An end of the junction differs from the germline gene, which may be a read error. The CDR3 bases are TGCTCCAGCACTCGCAAAAGGACGGAGCGCTGGGGTGAGCAGTTCTTC. Translation: CSSTRKRTERWGEQFF. This sequence joins TRBV10-1 and TRBJ2-1; D remains unclear. The length of the CDR3 is 16 residues. Germline V lookup: CDR1 WNHNN, CDR2 SYGVQD (reference sequence).

This clonotype was detected only once. This may come from a read error, since a much larger clone is one base off. The chain combines TRBV19 with TRBJ2-1; 7 bases line up with TRBD2. Germline lookup yields CDR1 LNHDA and CDR2 SQIVND (reference sequence). This CDR3 comprises 15 residues. CDR3 in DNA: TGTGCCAGTAGTGGGGGGGAAGCGCCCTACAATGAGCAGCTCTTC. This codes for CASSGGEAPYNEQLF. The whole variable domain, filled in from reference TRBV19 and TRBJ2-1, reads DGGITQSPKYLFRKEGQNVTLSCEQNLNHDAMYWYRQDPGQGLRLIYYSQIVNDFQKGDIAEGYSVSREKKESFPLTVTSAQKNPTAFYLCASSGGEAPYNEQLFGPGTRLTVL.

The chain links TRBV5-4 to TRBJ2-7; the match to TRBD2 covers 8 bases. The V segment lost 3 bases and the J segment 2 bases; nucleotides outside the gene matches: 7. CDR3 length: 15 amino acids. Per the germline V gene, CDR1 is SGHNT and CDR2 is YYREEE (reference sequence). In DNA, the CDR3 is TGTGCCAGCAGCTCGGGACTAGATCACGCCTACGAGCAGTACTTC. Encoded protein: CASSSGLDHAYEQYF.

This chain joins TRBV29-1 and TRBJ1-2; D may be TRBD1 (5 bases). Trimming removed 1 base at V and 6 bases at J, with 15 bases between. Germline V gene data show CDR1 as SQVTM and CDR2 as ANQGSEA. The CDR3 extends over 14 amino acids. The CDR3 loop is CSVEAEEGVDGYTF. The DNA of the CDR3 is TGCAGCGTTGAAGCGGAAGAAGGGGTGGATGGCTACACCTTC.